The present T cell receptor beta chain was sequenced within a study of T cells in Graves' hyperthyroidism and ophthalmopathy. Germline V CDR1 and CDR2: SGHRS, YFSETQ. The germline V and J ends were trimmed by 7 bases and 8 bases, with 18 bases remaining between them. The CDR3 contains 13 residues. Amplified TCR beta CDR3 regions came from RNA transcripts. The TCR CDR3 was amplified in a first-round RT-PCR using the HTBI primer set. TCRdb called the multiplex PCR reads again in MiXCR, with one record for every CDR3 protein. The sample records approximately 700,000 distinct CDR3 sequences, over 15% being singletons. When ophthalmopathy did not progress within 18 months, Graves' hyperthyroidism was considered stable. From more than 8 ml of fresh peripheral blood, PBMCs were isolated. This clonotype came up a few times.

V is TRBV5-1 and J is TRBJ1-2, with D perhaps matching TRBD1 (5 bases). Sequenced input: blood. The sequence came from a young man with Graves' hyperthyroidism. CDR3 bases: TGCGCCAGCTCCGGAGGGGAGGGTTTCGGCTACACCTTC. As protein: CASSGGEGFGYTF.